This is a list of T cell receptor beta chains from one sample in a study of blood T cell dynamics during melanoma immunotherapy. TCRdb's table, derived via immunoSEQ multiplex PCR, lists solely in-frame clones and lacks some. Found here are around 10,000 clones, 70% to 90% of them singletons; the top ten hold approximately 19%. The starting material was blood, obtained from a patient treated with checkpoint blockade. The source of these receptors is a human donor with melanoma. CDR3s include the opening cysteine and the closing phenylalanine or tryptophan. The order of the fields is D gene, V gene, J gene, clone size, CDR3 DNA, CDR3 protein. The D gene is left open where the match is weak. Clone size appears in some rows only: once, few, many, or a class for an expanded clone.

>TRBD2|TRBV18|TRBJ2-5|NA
TGTGCCAGCTCATCTCTAGCGGGAGAGACCCAGTACTTC
CASSSLAGETQYF
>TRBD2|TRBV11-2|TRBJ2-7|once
TGTGCCAGCAGCCAACTAGCGGGAGAAGTATACGAGCAGTACTTC
CASSQLAGEVYEQYF
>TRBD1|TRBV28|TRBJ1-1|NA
TGTGCCAGTCGCTCCGGGGGACAGGGGGGACACACTGAAGCTTTCTTT
CASRSGGQGGHTEAFF
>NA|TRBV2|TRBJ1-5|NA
TGTGCCAGCAGTGTGGAGGACGGCAATCAGCCCCAGCATTTT
CASSVEDGNQPQHF
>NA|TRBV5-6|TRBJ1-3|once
TGTGCCAGCAGCTTGGATCCAGGGTTGGCTGGAAACACCATATATTTT
CASSLDPGLAGNTIYF
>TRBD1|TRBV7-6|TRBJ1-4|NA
TGTGCCAGCAGCTTTAGGGGACAGGGGGGCGAAAAACTGTTTTTT
CASSFRGQGGEKLFF
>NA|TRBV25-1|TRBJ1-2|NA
TGTGCCAGCACCTCCGGGGTAGGCTATGGCTACACCTTC
CASTSGVGYGYTF
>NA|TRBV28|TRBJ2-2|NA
TGTGCCAGCAGACCTCAGGGAAACACCGGGGAGCTGTTTTTT
CASRPQGNTGELFF
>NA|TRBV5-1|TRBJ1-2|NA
TGCGCCAGCAGCCCGGGATCACAGGGCCTGATCTATGGCTACACCTTC
CASSPGSQGLIYGYTF
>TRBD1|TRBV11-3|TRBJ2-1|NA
TGTGCCAGCAGCTTAGGCCTACAGGGGAATGAGCAGTTCTTC
CASSLGLQGNEQFF
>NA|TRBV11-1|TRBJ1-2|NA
TGTGCCAGCAGCTCCACAGGGTACGGCTACACCTTC
CASSSTGYGYTF
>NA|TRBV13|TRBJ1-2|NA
TGTGCCAGCAGCTTAGGCCGGGGGCGCGGGGGCTATGGCTACACCTTC
CASSLGRGRGGYGYTF
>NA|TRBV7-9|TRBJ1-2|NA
TGTGCCAGCAGCTTACCGGAATATGGCTACACCTTC
CASSLPEYGYTF
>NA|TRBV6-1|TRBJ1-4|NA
TGTGCCAGCAGTGAAGGTCCCACTAATGAAAAACTGTTTTTT
CASSEGPTNEKLFF
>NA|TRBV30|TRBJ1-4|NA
TGTGCCTGGAGACCGGGGGACAATGAAAAACTGTTTTTT
CAWRPGDNEKLFF
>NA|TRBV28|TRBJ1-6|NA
TGTGCCAGCAGCACCGACAGGCTTAATTCACCCCTCCACTTT
CASSTDRLNSPLHF
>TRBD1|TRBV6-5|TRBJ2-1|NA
TGTGCCAGCAGTTCCGGGACAGGAGTAAACAATGAGCAGTTCTTC
CASSSGTGVNNEQFF
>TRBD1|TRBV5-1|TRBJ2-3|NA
TGCGCCAGCAGCTCCTCGGGCGGGACAGGGCTCACAGATACGCAGTATTTT
CASSSSGGTGLTDTQYF
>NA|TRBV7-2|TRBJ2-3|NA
TGTGCCAGCAGCTTAAGGGACAGCCGGGGGGATACGCAGTATTTT
CASSLRDSRGDTQYF
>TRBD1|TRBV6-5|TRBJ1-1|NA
TGTGCCAGCAGTTTCGACAGGGAGGACACTGAAGCTTTCTTT
CASSFDREDTEAFF
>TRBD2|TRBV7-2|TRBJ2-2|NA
TGTGCCAGCACCAAAGGCGAGACTAGCGGAGCCGGGGAGCTGTTTTTT
CASTKGETSGAGELFF
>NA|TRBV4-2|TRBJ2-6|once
TGTGCCAGCAGCCATAGAAACAGGGTTGGGGCCAACGTCCTGACTTTC
CASSHRNRVGANVLTF
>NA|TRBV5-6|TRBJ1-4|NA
TGTGCCAGCAGCTTGGGACTGCCGAATGAAAAACTGTTTTTT
CASSLGLPNEKLFF
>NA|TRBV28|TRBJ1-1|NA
TGTGCCAGTGCGACAGACATGAACACTGAAGCTTTCTTT
CASATDMNTEAFF
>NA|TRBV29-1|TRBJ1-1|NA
TGCAGCGCCACCGAATTGACTGAAGCTTTCTTT
CSATELTEAFF
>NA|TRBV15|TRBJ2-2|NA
TGTGCCACCAGCAGGACAGCATCCGGGGAGCTGTTTTTT
CATSRTASGELFF
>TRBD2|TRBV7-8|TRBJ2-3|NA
TGTGCCAGCAGCTTAGCCCTAGCGGGAGTGGTAGATACGCAGTATTTT
CASSLALAGVVDTQYF
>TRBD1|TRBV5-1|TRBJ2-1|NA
TGCGCCAGCAGGCCAGGGGGCTACAATGAGCAGTTCTTC
CASRPGGYNEQFF
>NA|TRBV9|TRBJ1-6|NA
TGTGCCAGCAGCGGCGAACGCGGGCCGGGTTCACCCCTCCACTTT
CASSGERGPGSPLHF
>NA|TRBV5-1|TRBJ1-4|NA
TGCGCCAGCAGCGCCGGATCCGTAACTAATGAAAAACTGTTTTTT
CASSAGSVTNEKLFF
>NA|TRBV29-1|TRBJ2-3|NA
TGCAGCGTTACGGAGGGGGCCACAGATACGCAGTATTTT
CSVTEGATDTQYF
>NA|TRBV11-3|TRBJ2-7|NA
TGTGCCAGCAGTCGGGACTCATCCTACGAGCAGTACTTC
CASSRDSSYEQYF
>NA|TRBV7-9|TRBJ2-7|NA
TGTGCCAGCAGCTTAGCGGGGGATACGGGCTACGAGCAGTACTTC
CASSLAGDTGYEQYF
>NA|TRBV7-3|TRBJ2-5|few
TGTGCCAGCAGCCCGCTGGGGGGATACCAAGAGACCCAGTACTTC
CASSPLGGYQETQYF
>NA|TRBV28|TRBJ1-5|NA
TGTGCCAGCAGGGTACACGGGGAGCACCTCCAGCATTTT
CASRVHGEHLQHF
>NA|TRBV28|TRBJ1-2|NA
TGTGCCAGCAGTTCACGGACTCAGCATCATGGCTACACCTTC
CASSSRTQHHGYTF
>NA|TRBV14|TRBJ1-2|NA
TGTGCCAGCAGCCAAGATCGAGCCTCGGGATCTATCTATGGCTACACCTTC
CASSQDRASGSIYGYTF
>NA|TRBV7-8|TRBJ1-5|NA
TGTGCCAGCAGCTTAGGGGTTAGTAGTCAGCCCCAGCATTTT
CASSLGVSSQPQHF
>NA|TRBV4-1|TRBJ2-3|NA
TGCGCCAGCAGCCAGGACCGGGGGATCGGCACAGATACGCAGTATTTT
CASSQDRGIGTDTQYF
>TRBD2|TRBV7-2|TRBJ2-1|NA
TGTGCCAGCAGCTTAGAAAGACTAGCGGGAGAGCGTGAGCAGTTCTTC
CASSLERLAGEREQFF
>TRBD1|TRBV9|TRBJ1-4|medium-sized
TGTGCCAGCAGCGTAGGGGGGACAGGGGACAATGAAAAACTGTTTTTT
CASSVGGTGDNEKLFF
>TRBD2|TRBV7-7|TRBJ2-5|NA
TGTGCTAGCAGCTTAGCGGGACTAGCGGGAGGGGAGACCCAGTACTTC
CASSLAGLAGGETQYF
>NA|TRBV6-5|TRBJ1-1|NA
TGTGCCAGCACCTGGGCCTTGAACACTGAAGCTTTCTTT
CASTWALNTEAFF
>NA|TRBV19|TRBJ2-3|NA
TGTGCCAGTAGTATCCGACGGGCAGCTACGCAGTATTTT
CASSIRRAATQYF
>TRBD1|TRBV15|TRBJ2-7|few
TGTGCCACCAGCTCCGGGACAGGCTTAGGCTCCTACGAGCAGTACTTC
CATSSGTGLGSYEQYF
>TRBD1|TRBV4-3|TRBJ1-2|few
TGCGCCAGCAGCCAAGGATTCGGGACAGGGTTTGGCTACACCTTC
CASSQGFGTGFGYTF
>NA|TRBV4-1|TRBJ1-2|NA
TGCGCCAGCAGCCAGGGGGAGGGTAGCTATGGCTACACCTTC
CASSQGEGSYGYTF
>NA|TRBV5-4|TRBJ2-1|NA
TGTGCCAGCAGCGTTGACCCGGCGGGCTACAATGAGCAGTTCTTC
CASSVDPAGYNEQFF
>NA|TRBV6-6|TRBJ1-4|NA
TGTGCCAGCAGGGATCAGGGATGGAGTGAAAAACTGTTTTTT
CASRDQGWSEKLFF
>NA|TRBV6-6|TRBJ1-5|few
TGTGCCAGCAGTTACTCCAGGGAGCAACAGCCCCAGCATTTT
CASSYSREQQPQHF
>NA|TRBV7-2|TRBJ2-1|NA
TGTGCCAGCAGCTTCTTTATGAGCTCCTACAATGAGCAGTTCTTC
CASSFFMSSYNEQFF
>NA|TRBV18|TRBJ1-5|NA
TGTGCCAGCTCACCATCGGGGGGGGGAAAACAGCCCCAGCATTTT
CASSPSGGGKQPQHF
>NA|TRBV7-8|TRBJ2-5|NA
TGTGCCAGCAGCTTAGGATGGACTAAAGAGACCCAGTACTTC
CASSLGWTKETQYF
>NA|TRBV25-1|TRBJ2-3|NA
TGTGCCAGCAGTGAACATGGCAGGGGCCCAGATACGCAGTATTTT
CASSEHGRGPDTQYF
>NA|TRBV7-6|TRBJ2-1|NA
TGTGCCAGCAGCTTCTTAGGAAACTCCTACAATGAGCAGTTCTTC
CASSFLGNSYNEQFF